The clone carrying this T cell receptor (beta chain) was counted ten times or more. The antigen is undetermined. This record comes from a study of cytomegalovirus exposure and HLA in healthy donors. In the PCR, 60 Vbeta and 13 Jbeta primers were used. Sequenced by immunoSEQ multiplex PCR; TCRdb stores in-frame clones only, minus some. The sample comprises about 120,000 clones, 9.5% of which are singletons, and 2.5% to 3.5% rests with the top ten. Findings and caveats of the study: Many donors carried some public TCRs, although rarity characterized most TCR sequences.

CDR3 length equals 12 residues. The V gene's germline CDR1 is GTSNPN and CDR2 SVGIG (reference sequence). V lost 4 bases to trimming and J lost 4 bases, with 10 bases between them. This chain connects TRBV30 to TRBJ1-1; D unclear. The clonotype originates from a man aged 25-45 years in good health and CMV-seronegative. Sequencing was carried out using PBMCs. In DNA form, the CDR3 reads TGTGCCTGGATGACGAGGAGCACTGAAGCTTTCTTT. Residues: CAWMTRSTEAFF.